This is a list of T cell receptor beta chains from one sample in a study of blood T cell repertoires in COVID-19. Clones were read by immunoSEQ multiplex PCR, and TCRdb kept only the in-frame ones, dropping some. The data show about 270,000 clones, approximately 86% seen once. Sequenced material: peripheral blood. The receptor set was obtained from a woman in her sixties who had recovered from COVID-19. Each CDR3 is given with its conserved first and last residue. A D gene is named only where the DNA matches it firmly. For some rows the clone size is stated as once, few or many, or as a class when expanded; others skip it.

j_call: TRBJ2-3
v_call: TRBV21-1
clone_size: once
d_call: -
cdr3_aa: CASSNPRQATSTDTQYF
cdr3_nt: TGTGCCAGCAGCAACCCCCGACAGGCCACTAGCACAGATACGCAGTATTTT

j_call: TRBJ2-2
v_call: TRBV7-2
clone_size: -
d_call: -
cdr3_aa: CASTLGGANTGELFF
cdr3_nt: TGTGCCAGCACCTTAGGGGGGGCGAACACCGGGGAGCTGTTTTTT

j_call: TRBJ2-5
v_call: TRBV5-1
clone_size: -
d_call: TRBD2
cdr3_aa: CASSHGLAASQETQYF
cdr3_nt: TGCGCCAGCAGCCATGGACTAGCGGCATCTCAAGAGACCCAGTACTTC

j_call: TRBJ1-2
v_call: TRBV5-1
clone_size: -
d_call: TRBD1
cdr3_aa: CASSVNRDRGGGYTF
cdr3_nt: TGCGCCAGCAGCGTGAACCGGGACAGGGGCGGGGGCTACACCTTC

j_call: TRBJ1-2
v_call: TRBV5-1
clone_size: -
d_call: -
cdr3_aa: CASRAGTGLGYTF
cdr3_nt: TGCGCCAGCAGGGCGGGGACGGGTCTTGGCTACACCTTC

j_call: TRBJ1-3
v_call: TRBV28
clone_size: -
d_call: TRBD1
cdr3_aa: CASSTRTGSIGNTIYF
cdr3_nt: TGTGCCAGCAGTACTAGGACAGGGAGTATTGGAAACACCATATATTTT

j_call: TRBJ2-7
v_call: TRBV6-5
clone_size: once
d_call: -
cdr3_aa: CASSLQGAQYF
cdr3_nt: TGTGCCAGCAGCTTGCAGGGTGCGCAGTACTTC

j_call: TRBJ2-5
v_call: TRBV3-1/TRBV3-2
clone_size: -
d_call: -
cdr3_aa: CASSHPFELIQETQYF
cdr3_nt: TGTGCCAGCAGCCACCCCTTTGAACTAATCCAAGAGACCCAGTACTTC

j_call: TRBJ2-5
v_call: TRBV15
clone_size: -
d_call: -
cdr3_aa: CATSRDSSETQYF
cdr3_nt: TGTGCCACCAGCAGAGATTCTTCGGAGACCCAGTACTTC

j_call: TRBJ2-7
v_call: TRBV29-1
clone_size: -
d_call: TRBD1
cdr3_aa: CSVERQGVGEQYF
cdr3_nt: TGCAGCGTTGAAAGGCAGGGGGTGGGAGAGCAGTACTTC

j_call: TRBJ2-7
v_call: TRBV7-2
clone_size: -
d_call: -
cdr3_aa: CASSPRPSAYEQYF
cdr3_nt: TGTGCCAGCAGCCCCCGACCTAGCGCTTACGAGCAGTACTTC

j_call: TRBJ2-5
v_call: TRBV18
clone_size: -
d_call: TRBD2
cdr3_aa: CASSPRTSGGQETQYF
cdr3_nt: TGTGCCAGCTCTCCAAGGACTAGCGGGGGACAAGAGACCCAGTACTTC

j_call: TRBJ2-1
v_call: TRBV19
clone_size: -
d_call: TRBD2
cdr3_aa: CASSIIGVAGGSPGQFF
cdr3_nt: TGTGCCAGTAGTATTATAGGAGTAGCGGGGGGAAGTCCGGGGCAGTTCTTC

j_call: TRBJ2-1
v_call: TRBV9
clone_size: -
d_call: -
cdr3_aa: CASSAGATARREQFF
cdr3_nt: TGTGCCAGCAGCGCTGGGGCGACCGCCCGGCGAGAGCAGTTCTTC

j_call: TRBJ2-7
v_call: TRBV4-1
clone_size: few
d_call: TRBD1
cdr3_aa: CASSYAGDRVYEQYF
cdr3_nt: TGCGCCAGCAGCTATGCGGGGGACAGGGTCTACGAGCAGTACTTC

j_call: TRBJ2-3
v_call: TRBV7-2
clone_size: -
d_call: -
cdr3_aa: CASSSLADTQYF
cdr3_nt: TGTGCCAGCAGCTCACTAGCAGATACGCAGTATTTT

j_call: TRBJ1-5
v_call: TRBV6-6
clone_size: -
d_call: -
cdr3_aa: CASSYPPDQPQHF
cdr3_nt: TGTGCCAGCAGTTACCCTCCTGATCAGCCCCAGCATTTT

j_call: TRBJ2-5
v_call: TRBV5-1
clone_size: -
d_call: -
cdr3_aa: CASSLQTSAETQYF
cdr3_nt: TGCGCCAGCAGCCTCCAGACTAGTGCGGAGACCCAGTACTTC

j_call: TRBJ1-2
v_call: TRBV11-2
clone_size: -
d_call: TRBD1
cdr3_aa: CASSLAGDRRNYGYTF
cdr3_nt: TGTGCCAGCAGCTTAGCTGGGGACAGGCGTAACTATGGCTACACCTTC

j_call: TRBJ2-5
v_call: TRBV5-1
clone_size: -
d_call: TRBD2
cdr3_aa: CASGRSGGVNQETQYF
cdr3_nt: TGCGCCAGCGGTCGTAGCGGGGGGGTTAACCAAGAGACCCAGTACTTC

j_call: TRBJ1-3
v_call: TRBV7-3
clone_size: -
d_call: -
cdr3_aa: CASRRPQGNRGNTIYF
cdr3_nt: TGTGCCAGCAGGCGACCTCAGGGGAATCGAGGAAACACCATATATTTT

j_call: TRBJ1-1
v_call: TRBV7-3
clone_size: once
d_call: -
cdr3_aa: CASSPKTTSEAFF
cdr3_nt: TGTGCCAGCAGCCCTAAGACAACTAGTGAAGCTTTCTTT

j_call: TRBJ2-1
v_call: TRBV3-1/TRBV3-2
clone_size: -
d_call: -
cdr3_aa: CASSRTSREQFF
cdr3_nt: TGTGCCAGCAGCCGCACCTCTCGGGAGCAGTTCTTC

j_call: TRBJ1-2
v_call: TRBV7-2
clone_size: -
d_call: -
cdr3_aa: CASSLRRGREAYGYTF
cdr3_nt: TGTGCCAGCAGCCTACGGAGGGGCAGGGAAGCCTATGGCTACACCTTC

j_call: TRBJ2-7
v_call: TRBV27
clone_size: once
d_call: TRBD1
cdr3_aa: CASRFGTGAPYEQYF
cdr3_nt: TGTGCCAGCAGATTTGGGACAGGGGCACCCTACGAGCAGTACTTC

j_call: TRBJ2-5
v_call: TRBV5-1
clone_size: -
d_call: -
cdr3_aa: CASSLGLAHGETQYF
cdr3_nt: TGCGCCAGCAGCTTGGGGTTAGCCCACGGAGAGACCCAGTACTTC

j_call: TRBJ2-2
v_call: TRBV7-2
clone_size: -
d_call: TRBD2
cdr3_aa: CASSRTSGGPTGELFF
cdr3_nt: TGTGCCAGCAGCCGGACTAGCGGGGGCCCAACCGGGGAGCTGTTTTTT

j_call: TRBJ2-3
v_call: TRBV29-1
clone_size: -
d_call: -
cdr3_aa: CSAPTGPTDTQYF
cdr3_nt: TGCAGCGCCCCGACAGGCCCCACAGATACGCAGTATTTT

j_call: TRBJ2-2
v_call: TRBV25-1
clone_size: once
d_call: TRBD2
cdr3_aa: CASGTSGGAGTGELFF
cdr3_nt: TGTGCCAGCGGAACTAGCGGGGGGGCGGGCACCGGGGAGCTGTTTTTT

j_call: TRBJ1-5
v_call: TRBV7-2
clone_size: -
d_call: -
cdr3_aa: CASSLGTGRGQPQHF
cdr3_nt: TGTGCCAGCAGCTTAGGTACAGGGAGAGGTCAGCCCCAGCATTTT

j_call: TRBJ1-1
v_call: TRBV9
clone_size: -
d_call: -
cdr3_aa: CASSVGGGEGNTEAFF
cdr3_nt: TGTGCCAGCAGCGTAGGAGGTGGTGAGGGGAACACTGAAGCTTTCTTT

j_call: TRBJ2-5
v_call: TRBV10-3
clone_size: -
d_call: -
cdr3_aa: CAISEMGESETQYF
cdr3_nt: TGTGCCATCAGTGAGATGGGCGAATCAGAGACCCAGTACTTC